Listed below are T cell receptor beta chains from one sample, sequenced in a study of blood T cell repertoires in COVID-19. The protocol was immunoSEQ multiplex PCR, while the TCRdb copy is restricted to in-frame clones and leaves out a portion. The sample lists roughly 670,000 clones, over 80% occurring once. Sequenced: peripheral blood. These receptors all stem from a woman between 18 and 30 years old with acute or convalescent COVID-19. Each CDR3 is given with its conserved first and last residue. Each record gives: D gene, clone size, J gene, V gene, CDR3 DNA, CDR3 protein. The D gene is left open where the match is weak. Only some rows state a clone size, as once, few, many or a class for expanded clones.

d_gene: NA; abundance: NA; j_gene: TRBJ2-2; v_gene: TRBV3-1/TRBV3-2; CDR3nt: TGTGCCAGCAGCCAACCGGGTACTAGGGATACCGGGGAGCTGTTTTTT; CDR3aa: CASSQPGTRDTGELFF
d_gene: NA; abundance: many; j_gene: TRBJ1-2; v_gene: TRBV24-1; CDR3nt: TGTGCCACCAGTGACTCGAGGGTTTCTAACTATGGCTACACCTTC; CDR3aa: CATSDSRVSNYGYTF
d_gene: TRBD2; abundance: NA; j_gene: TRBJ2-3; v_gene: TRBV24-1; CDR3nt: TGTGCCACCAGTGATTTGCGCAAACCGGGACTAGCGGGGGGGCCGAGCACAGATACGCAGTATTTT; CDR3aa: CATSDLRKPGLAGGPSTDTQYF
d_gene: TRBD2; abundance: NA; j_gene: TRBJ2-1; v_gene: TRBV30; CDR3nt: TGTGCCTGGAGTGTAAGACTAGCATTAAGAAATGAGCAGTTCTTC; CDR3aa: CAWSVRLALRNEQFF
d_gene: TRBD1; abundance: NA; j_gene: TRBJ1-4; v_gene: TRBV2; CDR3nt: TGTGCCAGCAGTGCTACAGGGGGCAGCGAAAAACTGTTTTTT; CDR3aa: CASSATGGSEKLFF
d_gene: NA; abundance: NA; j_gene: TRBJ1-5; v_gene: TRBV27; CDR3nt: TGTGCCAGCAGTTTATCGGTCAGCGGTCAGCCCCAGCATTTT; CDR3aa: CASSLSVSGQPQHF
d_gene: TRBD2; abundance: NA; j_gene: TRBJ2-1; v_gene: TRBV6-2/TRBV6-3; CDR3nt: TGTGCCAGCAGCCTACTAGCGGGGGGGCAAGCTGAGCAGTTCTTC; CDR3aa: CASSLLAGGQAEQFF
d_gene: TRBD1; abundance: NA; j_gene: TRBJ1-2; v_gene: TRBV27; CDR3nt: TGTGCCAGCAGTTTCACAGGGGCCTCCTCCTATGGCTACACCTTC; CDR3aa: CASSFTGASSYGYTF
d_gene: TRBD1; abundance: NA; j_gene: TRBJ2-6; v_gene: TRBV29-1; CDR3nt: TGCAGCGTTGTGGGGACAGGGGTCGGGGCCAACGTCCTGACTTTC; CDR3aa: CSVVGTGVGANVLTF
d_gene: NA; abundance: NA; j_gene: TRBJ2-7; v_gene: TRBV5-8; CDR3nt: TGTGCCAGCAGATCGGGACACACCTACGAGCAGTACTTC; CDR3aa: CASRSGHTYEQYF
d_gene: NA; abundance: NA; j_gene: TRBJ1-2; v_gene: TRBV13; CDR3nt: TGTGCCAGCAGCTTTTACCAGTCCAACTATGGCTACACCTTC; CDR3aa: CASSFYQSNYGYTF
d_gene: NA; abundance: once; j_gene: TRBJ1-5; v_gene: TRBV15; CDR3nt: TGTGCCACCAGCGGGGGGGACCTATTCAATCAGCCCCAGCATTTT; CDR3aa: CATSGGDLFNQPQHF
d_gene: NA; abundance: NA; j_gene: TRBJ2-2; v_gene: TRBV19; CDR3nt: TGTGCCAGTAGTATAGGCGGGGTCACCGGGGAGCTGTTTTTT; CDR3aa: CASSIGGVTGELFF
d_gene: NA; abundance: NA; j_gene: TRBJ1-2; v_gene: TRBV19; CDR3nt: TGTGCCAGTAGTATTGTGAACACCCACTATGGCTACACCTTC; CDR3aa: CASSIVNTHYGYTF
d_gene: TRBD1; abundance: NA; j_gene: TRBJ1-1; v_gene: TRBV6-2/TRBV6-3; CDR3nt: TGTGCCAGCACCCCCCCGGGACAGGGCTTCACTGAAGCTTTCTTT; CDR3aa: CASTPPGQGFTEAFF
d_gene: NA; abundance: NA; j_gene: TRBJ1-5; v_gene: TRBV12-3/TRBV12-4; CDR3nt: TGTGCCAGCAAAATGGGAGGGTCTCAGCCCCAGCATTTT; CDR3aa: CASKMGGSQPQHF
d_gene: NA; abundance: NA; j_gene: TRBJ2-1; v_gene: TRBV11-3; CDR3nt: TGTGCCAGCAGCTTAGGAGGCGGTAACAATGAGCAGTTCTTC; CDR3aa: CASSLGGGNNEQFF
d_gene: NA; abundance: NA; j_gene: TRBJ1-1; v_gene: TRBV18; CDR3nt: TGTGCCAGCTCAATAGGTAGGGGCACTGAAGCTTTCTTT; CDR3aa: CASSIGRGTEAFF
d_gene: TRBD2; abundance: NA; j_gene: TRBJ2-3; v_gene: TRBV6-4; CDR3nt: TGTGCCAGCAGTGACGCGGGGGGCACAGATACGCAGTATTTT; CDR3aa: CASSDAGGTDTQYF
d_gene: NA; abundance: NA; j_gene: TRBJ1-5; v_gene: TRBV5-6; CDR3nt: TGTGCCAGCAGCTTGGGGACAGCCGGAAATCAGCCCCAGCATTTT; CDR3aa: CASSLGTAGNQPQHF
d_gene: NA; abundance: NA; j_gene: TRBJ1-2; v_gene: TRBV27; CDR3nt: TGTGCCAGCAGTTTATGGCAGGGAGGGGGAAGGAGGGGCTACACCTTC; CDR3aa: CASSLWQGGGRRGYTF
d_gene: NA; abundance: NA; j_gene: TRBJ1-2; v_gene: TRBV6-1; CDR3nt: TGTGCCAGCAGTGAAATGCGGGCCAACTATGGCTACACCTTC; CDR3aa: CASSEMRANYGYTF
d_gene: TRBD1; abundance: NA; j_gene: TRBJ2-2; v_gene: TRBV24-1; CDR3nt: TGTGCCACCAGTGAAGCCGGGACAGGGGGGACCGGGGAGCTGTTTTTT; CDR3aa: CATSEAGTGGTGELFF
d_gene: NA; abundance: NA; j_gene: TRBJ2-7; v_gene: TRBV19; CDR3nt: TGTGCCAGTAGTACTGGCAGGCCTATCTACGAGCAGTACTTC; CDR3aa: CASSTGRPIYEQYF
d_gene: NA; abundance: NA; j_gene: TRBJ2-1; v_gene: TRBV30; CDR3nt: TGTGCCTGGAGCCTTAAGAGTCCCAATGAGCAGTTCTTC; CDR3aa: CAWSLKSPNEQFF